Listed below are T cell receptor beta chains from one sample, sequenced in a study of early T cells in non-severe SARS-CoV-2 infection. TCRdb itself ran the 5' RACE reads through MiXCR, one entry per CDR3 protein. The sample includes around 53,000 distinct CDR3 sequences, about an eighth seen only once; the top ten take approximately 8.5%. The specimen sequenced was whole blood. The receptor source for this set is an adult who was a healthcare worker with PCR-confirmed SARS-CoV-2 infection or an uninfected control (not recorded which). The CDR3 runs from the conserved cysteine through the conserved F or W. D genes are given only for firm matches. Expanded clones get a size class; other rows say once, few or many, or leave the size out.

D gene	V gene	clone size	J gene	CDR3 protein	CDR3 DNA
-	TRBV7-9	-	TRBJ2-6	CASSSQGISNVLTF	TGTGCCAGCAGCTCACAGGGAATCTCCAACGTCCTGACTTTC
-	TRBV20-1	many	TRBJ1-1	CSAHPGAERNTEAFF	TGCAGTGCCCACCCCGGCGCAGAAAGGAACACTGAAGCTTTCTTT
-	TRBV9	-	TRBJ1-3	CASSLLGDPGNTTYF	TGTGCCAGCAGCCTTCTGGGGGATCCTGGAAACACCACATATTTT
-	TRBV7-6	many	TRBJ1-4	CASSLGREKLFF	TGTGCCAGCAGCTTAGGTCGTGAAAAACTGTTTTTT
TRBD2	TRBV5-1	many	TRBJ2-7	CASSLAGTTYEQYF	TGCGCCAGCAGCCTAGCGGGGACCACCTACGAGCAGTACTTC
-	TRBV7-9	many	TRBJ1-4	CASSLNLEKLFF	TGTGCCAGCAGCTTAAATTTGGAAAAACTGTTTTTT
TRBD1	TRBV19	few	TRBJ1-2	CASSPTGSQNYGYTF	TGTGCCAGTAGTCCGACAGGGTCCCAAAACTATGGCTACACCTTC
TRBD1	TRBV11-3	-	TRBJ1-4	CASSSRQGYNEKLFF	TGTGCCAGCAGCAGCCGACAGGGCTATAATGAAAAACTGTTTTTT
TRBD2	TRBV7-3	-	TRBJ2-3	CASSSRAGTTKGDTQYF	TGTGCCAGCAGCTCCCGAGCCGGGACTACCAAAGGAGATACGCAGTATTTT
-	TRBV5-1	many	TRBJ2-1	CASSFFRQLHNEQFF	TGCGCCAGCAGCTTTTTTAGACAGCTCCACAATGAGCAGTTCTTC
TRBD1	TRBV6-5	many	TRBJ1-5	CASREWTGAGNGQPQHF	TGTGCCAGCAGAGAATGGACAGGGGCGGGGAACGGTCAGCCCCAGCATTTT
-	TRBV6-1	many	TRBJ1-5	CASSVGGAGFAQHF	TGTGCCAGCAGTGTGGGAGGGGCTGGTTTTGCCCAGCATTTT
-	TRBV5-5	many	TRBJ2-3	CASSLAVGGGEDTQYF	TGTGCCAGCAGCTTGGCCGTGGGAGGCGGCGAGGATACGCAGTATTTT
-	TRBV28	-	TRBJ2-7	CASTATEYEQYF	TGTGCCAGCACCGCGACAGAATACGAGCAGTACTTC
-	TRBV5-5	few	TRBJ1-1	CASSLAPANTEAFF	TGTGCCAGCAGCTTGGCCCCGGCGAACACTGAAGCTTTCTTT
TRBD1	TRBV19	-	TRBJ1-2	CASSIGRGTGRYGYTF	TGTGCCAGTAGTATAGGGCGTGGGACAGGGAGATATGGCTACACCTTC
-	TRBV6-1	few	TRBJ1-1	CASSEEWGPSTEAFF	TGTGCCAGCAGTGAAGAGTGGGGGCCCAGCACTGAAGCTTTCTTT
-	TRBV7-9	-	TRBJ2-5	CASSIQETQYF	TGTGCCAGCAGCATTCAAGAGACCCAGTACTTC
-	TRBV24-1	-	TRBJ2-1	CATSPSSSYNEQFF	TGTGCCACCAGTCCAAGTAGCTCCTACAATGAGCAGTTCTTC
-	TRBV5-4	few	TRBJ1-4	CASSPRTGYNEKLFF	TGTGCCAGCAGCCCCAGGACGGGCTATAATGAAAAACTGTTTTTT
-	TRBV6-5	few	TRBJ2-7	CASSKAAPSYEQYF	TGTGCCAGCAGCAAAGCGGCACCTTCCTACGAGCAGTACTTC
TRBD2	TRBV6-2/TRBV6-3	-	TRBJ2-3	CASSSGRARTGQYF	TGTGCCAGCAGTAGCGGGAGGGCTCGCACGGGGCAGTATTTT
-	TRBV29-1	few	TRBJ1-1	CSVESWGQNTEAFF	TGCAGCGTTGAGAGTTGGGGCCAGAACACTGAAGCTTTCTTT
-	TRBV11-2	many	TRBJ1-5	CASSLDGANQPQHF	TGTGCCAGCAGCTTGGATGGGGCCAATCAGCCCCAGCATTTT
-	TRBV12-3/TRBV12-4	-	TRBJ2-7	CASSSPSSYEQYF	TGTGCCAGCAGTTCCCCGAGCTCCTACGAGCAGTACTTC
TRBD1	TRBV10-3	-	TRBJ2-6	CATGQSSGANVLTF	TGTGCCACGGGACAGAGCTCTGGGGCCAACGTCCTGACTTTC
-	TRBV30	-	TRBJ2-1	CAWSVQRYNEQFF	TGTGCCTGGAGTGTACAGAGGTACAATGAGCAGTTCTTC
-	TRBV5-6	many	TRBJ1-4	CASSRLGRGNEKLFF	TGTGCCAGCAGCAGGTTGGGCAGGGGTAATGAAAAACTGTTTTTT
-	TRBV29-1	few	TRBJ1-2	CSVAGITYGYTF	TGCAGCGTTGCGGGGATAACCTATGGCTACACCTTC
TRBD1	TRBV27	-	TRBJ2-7	CASSFDGTGTLRGYF	TGTGCCAGCAGTTTCGACGGGACAGGGACGCTCAGGGGGTACTTC
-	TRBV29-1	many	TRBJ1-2	CSVEDRTTVYTF	TGCAGCGTTGAAGATCGTACAACGGTCTACACCTTC
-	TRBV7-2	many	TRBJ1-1	CASSSWAAGGTEAFF	TGTGCCAGCAGCTCCTGGGCCGCCGGGGGCACTGAAGCTTTCTTT
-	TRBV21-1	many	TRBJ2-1	CASSKSRIGGRAYNEQFF	TGTGCCAGCAGCAAAAGCCGCATCGGGGGCAGAGCCTACAATGAGCAGTTCTTC
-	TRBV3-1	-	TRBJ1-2	CASSQGIDGGYTF	TGTGCCAGCAGCCAGGGTATCGACGGCGGCTACACCTTC
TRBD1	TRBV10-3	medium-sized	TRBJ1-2	CAIKGTGDIYGYTF	TGTGCCATCAAAGGGACAGGGGATATCTATGGCTACACCTTC
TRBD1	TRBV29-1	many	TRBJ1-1	CSVVQGSYTEAFF	TGCAGCGTTGTACAGGGGTCCTACACTGAAGCTTTCTTT
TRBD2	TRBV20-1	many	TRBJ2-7	CSARYPSGGAYEQYF	TGCAGTGCTAGATATCCTAGCGGGGGGGCCTACGAGCAGTACTTC
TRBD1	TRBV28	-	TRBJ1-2	CASSSGQGFDGYTF	TGTGCCAGCAGTTCCGGACAGGGCTTCGATGGCTACACCTTC
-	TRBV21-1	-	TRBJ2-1	CAIQKRDVKQFF	TGTGCCATCCAAAAGCGGGATGTAAAGCAGTTCTTC
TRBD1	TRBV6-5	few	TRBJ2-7	CASSYRAGGSYEQYF	TGTGCCAGCAGTTACCGGGCAGGGGGTTCCTACGAGCAGTACTTC
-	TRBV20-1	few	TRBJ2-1	CSAVSGSSYNEQFF	TGCAGTGCTGTTAGCGGTAGCTCCTACAATGAGCAGTTCTTC
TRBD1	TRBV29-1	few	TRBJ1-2	CSAQQGAGYTF	TGCAGCGCCCAACAGGGGGCTGGCTACACCTTC
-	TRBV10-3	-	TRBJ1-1	CASGQGTEAFF	TGTGCCAGTGGACAAGGCACTGAAGCTTTCTTT
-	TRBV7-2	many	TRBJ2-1	CASSPRGRSYNEQFF	TGTGCCAGCAGCCCCCGGGGTAGGTCCTACAATGAGCAGTTCTTC
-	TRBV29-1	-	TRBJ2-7	CSVEVRYEQYF	TGCAGCGTTGAAGTCCGCTACGAGCAGTACTTC
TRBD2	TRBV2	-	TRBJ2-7	CASRPVRAGEDEQYF	TGTGCCAGCAGACCGGTGCGAGCGGGGGAAGACGAGCAGTACTTC